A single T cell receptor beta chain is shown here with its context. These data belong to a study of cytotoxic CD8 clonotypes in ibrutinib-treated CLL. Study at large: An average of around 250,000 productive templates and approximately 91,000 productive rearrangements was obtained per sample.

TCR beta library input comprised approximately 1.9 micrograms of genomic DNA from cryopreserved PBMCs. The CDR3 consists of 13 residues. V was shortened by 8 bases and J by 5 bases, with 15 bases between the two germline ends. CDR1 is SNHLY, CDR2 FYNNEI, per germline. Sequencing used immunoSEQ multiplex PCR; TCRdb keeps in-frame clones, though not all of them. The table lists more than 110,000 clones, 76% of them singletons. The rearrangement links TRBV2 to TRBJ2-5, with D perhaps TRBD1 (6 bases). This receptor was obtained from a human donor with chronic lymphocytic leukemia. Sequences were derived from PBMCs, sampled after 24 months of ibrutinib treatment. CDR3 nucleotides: TGTGCCAGCGGTGCAGGGGATGGGGAGACCCAGTACTTC. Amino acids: CASGAGDGETQYF.